The text below deals with one T cell receptor (beta chain). The sample has other DNA sequences that encode this CDR3 too. CD8 cells regarded as naive lacked CD45RO, were positively chosen for CCR7, and omitted terminally differentiated effector memory CD45RA+ cells. The data belong to a study of shared clonotypes between healthy human individuals. TCRdb's copy holds only in-frame clones and misses some; the assay was immunoSEQ multiplex PCR. This table has 2 million to 2.5 million clones, about 93% appearing once. This CDR3 spans 12 amino acids. Germline-derived CDR1 and CDR2 are MNHEY and SMNVEV (reference sequence). Trimming cost V 5 bases and J 2 bases, with 7 bases left between them.

This clonotype was obtained from a man aged 18-30 years in good health. Some clones in this sample may be carry-over from other donors' samples. The specimen was naive CD8+ T cells from PBMCs. J is TRBJ2-7 and V is TRBV27; perhaps TRBD2 as D (5 bases). CDR3 in amino acids: CASSSGPYEQYF. As DNA, the CDR3 is TGTGCCAGCAGTAGCGGCCCCTACGAGCAGTACTTC.